The 30 T cell receptor beta chains below come from one sample, sequenced in a study of T cells in Graves' hyperthyroidism and ophthalmopathy. Using RNA transcripts as the source, TCR beta CDR3 regions were amplified. In the first-round RT-PCR of the TCR CDR3, the HTBI primer set was used. MiXCR was run by TCRdb on the multiplex PCR reads, yielding one entry per CDR3 protein. In the table there are over 400,000 distinct CDR3 sequences, around a fifth of which are singletons. Sequencing used blood. The receptors come from a woman between 65 and 79 years old with Graves' ophthalmopathy.

This clonotype was counted between two and nine times. V is TRBV12-3 or TRBV12-4 and J is TRBJ2-5, with 9 bases identical to TRBD2. The CDR3 consists of 14 residues. V lost 9 bases and J lost 1; bases outside the gene matches: 6. The CDR3 region has the DNA TGTGCCAGTAAAATTAGCGGGGGCCAAGAGACCCAGTACTTC. This translates into CASKISGGQETQYF.

The sample holds a few counts of this clonotype. The CDR3 region is CASSGPTGRGNTIYF. The DNA for the CDR3 is TGTGCCAGCAGCGGACCAACAGGGCGCGGAAACACCATATATTTT. The chain is built from TRBV9 and TRBJ1-3; perhaps TRBD1 as D (6 bases). This CDR3 contains 15 residues. Per germline, CDR1 SGDLS and CDR2 YYNGEE. Trimming removed 3 bases from V and 4 bases from J, with 14 bases in between.

This clonotype occurred once. The genes are TRBV6-1 and TRBJ2-3, with 8 bases matching TRBD2. Germline assignment: CDR1 MNHNS and CDR2 SASEGT. V was pared by 6 bases and J by 2 bases, with 16 bases of the junction left unmatched. The CDR3 contains 18 residues. The CDR3 reads CASRPFLGSGSPTDTQYF. The CDR3 DNA is TGTGCCAGCAGGCCCTTCCTGGGGAGCGGGAGCCCCACAGATACGCAGTATTTT.

The V and J genes are TRBV6-1 and TRBJ2-7; the D call may be TRBD1 or TRBD2 (5 bases each). The CDR3 consists of 17 residues. Germline CDR1 and CDR2: MNHNS and SASEGT. The V end was cut by 4 bases, the J end by 3 bases, with 22 bases between. CDR3 nucleotides: TGTGCCAGCAGTGGTGGGAGACAGCTCCCTTTCTACTACGAGCAGTACTTC. It specifies CASSGGRQLPFYYEQYF.

The gene calls are TRBV4-1 and TRBJ2-4, with 10 nucleotides matching TRBD2. Unmatched junction bases numbered 9, after V lost 1 base and J lost 3 bases. This CDR3 is 18 amino acids long. The V gene's germline CDR1 is MGHRA and CDR2 YSYEKL. The CDR3 DNA reads TGCGCCAGCAGCCAAGCCAGCGGGAGGGCCGAGGGCAAAAACATTCAGTACTTC. Encoded protein: CASSQASGRAEGKNIQYF.

In its sample, this clonotype was seen many times. This rearrangement joins TRBV3-1 to TRBJ1-1, with D uncertain. CDR3 length: 12 residues. Germline V gene lookup returns CDR1 LGHDT and CDR2 YNNKEL (reference sequence). V was pared by 1 base and J by 1 base, with 1 base between. The CDR3 spells CASSQANTEAFF. CDR3 nucleotide sequence: TGTGCCAGCAGCCAAGCGAACACTGAAGCTTTCTTT.

This chain uses TRBV9 with TRBJ2-1, with TRBD2 matching 11 bases. The trim removed 0 bases at V and 9 bases at J, leaving 2 bases unmatched. CDR1 is SGDLS and CDR2 is YYNGEE in the germline V gene. The CDR3 loop spans 14 amino acids. In DNA form, the CDR3 reads TGTGCCAGCAGCGTAGTAACTAGCGGGGGTGAGCAGTTCTTC. It encodes CASSVVTSGGEQFF.

To note about this clonotype: An end of the junction does not agree with germline; a read error may underlie this. The gene calls are TRBV3-1 and TRBJ2-2, with TRBD2 matching 11 bases. The CDR3 length is 16 residues. Germline assignment: CDR1 LGHDT and CDR2 YNNKEL (reference sequence). The CDR3, as DNA: TGTGCCAGCTGTCCGACTAGCGGGACAAACACCGGGAAGCTGTTTTTT. It specifies CASCPTSGTNTGKLFF.

In its sample, this clonotype was seen once. A read error may explain this, as a much larger clone is one base away. The chain couples TRBV2 to TRBJ1-2; D is uncertain. CDR3 length equals 14 residues. Germline loops: CDR1 SNHLY, CDR2 FYNNEI. Deletions cut 2 bases from V and 7 bases from J, with 14 bases between. CDR3 in DNA: TGTGCCAGCAGTGAAAGCTCCGGTCGCTGTGGCTACACCTTC. It encodes CASSESSGRCGYTF.

V and J are TRBV19 and TRBJ1-1; no definite D call. V was cut by 0 bases and J by 3 bases, with 5 bases left in between. The CDR3 is 13 residues long. The V gene's germline CDR1 is LNHDA and CDR2 SQIVND (reference sequence). CDR3 nucleotides: TGTGCCAGTAGTATAGACCGGGACACTGAAGCTTTCTTT. Its translation is CASSIDRDTEAFF.

This chain connects TRBV3-1 to TRBJ2-5; 8 positions match TRBD2. V shed 3 bases and J 5 bases; nucleotides not matched to a gene: 11. Germline V gene sequence: CDR1 LGHDT, CDR2 YNNKEL (reference sequence). CDR3 size: 16 residues. The CDR3 nucleotides are TGTGCCAGCAGCCAGGCTGGAGCGGGAGTGCCGGAGACCCAGTACTTC. Encoded protein: CASSQAGAGVPETQYF.

V usage is TRBV24-1 and J usage is TRBJ1-4, with 7 bases fitting TRBD1. The germline CDR1 and CDR2 sequences are KGHDR and SFDVKD. CDR3 length: 16 amino acids. The V gene end was trimmed by 4 bases and the J gene end by 8 bases; junction bases not matched to a gene: 12. As DNA, the CDR3 is TGTGCCACCAGTGACTCCCAGGGGGAGGGATACGAAAAACTGTTTTTT. It specifies CATSDSQGEGYEKLFF.

This clonotype occurred a few times. The chain combines TRBV27 with TRBJ2-7; D is possibly TRBD1 (5 bases). The germline V gene has CDR1 MNHEY and CDR2 SMNVEV (reference sequence). This CDR3 region has 13 residues. Between the trimmed V and J ends, which lost 6 bases and 0 bases, there was a span of 9 bases. The CDR3 nucleotides read TGTGCCAGCAGCTGGGGCTTCTCCTACGAGCAGTACTTC. This encodes CASSWGFSYEQYF.

This sequence joins TRBV3-1 and TRBJ1-2, with D perhaps matching TRBD1 (6 bases). V was pared by 4 bases and J by 5 bases, with 17 bases between. This CDR3 has 15 residues. Germline CDR1 and CDR2: LGHDT and YNNKEL (reference sequence). CDR3 sequence reads: CASSRPGGGFYGYTF. Here the CDR3 DNA reads TGTGCCAGCAGCCGTCCGGGAGGGGGGTTTTATGGCTACACCTTC.

This clonotype occurred a few times. The genes are TRBV6-1 and TRBJ2-7; the D gene is possibly TRBD1 (7 bases). This CDR3 region has 16 residues. Germline V gene lookup returns CDR1 MNHNS and CDR2 SASEGT. Trimming left V 5 bases short and J 2 bases short, with 19 bases between. The CDR3 sequence is CASSPLGGGNTYEQYF. DNA for the CDR3: TGTGCCAGCAGTCCCTTAGGAGGGGGCAATACCTACGAGCAGTACTTC.

This chain joins TRBV7-8 and TRBJ2-3; D is uncertain. CDR1 is SGHVS and CDR2 is FQNEAQ in the germline V gene. This CDR3 has 14 amino acids. V lost 2 bases, J lost 2 bases, and 8 bases lay in between. CDR3 nucleotides: TGTGCCAGCAGCTTAAGGAGTACCACAGATACGCAGTATTTT. This codes for CASSLRSTTDTQYF. The full variable domain, its missing parts supplied by reference TRBV7-8 and TRBJ2-3, is GAGVSQSPRYKVAKRGQDVALRCDPISGHVSLFWYQQALGQGPEFLTYFQNEAQLDKSGLPSDRFFAERPEGSVSTLKIQRTQQEDSAVYLCASSLRSTTDTQYFGPGTRLTVL.

This clonotype was recorded a few times. The V and J genes are TRBV20-1 and TRBJ2-1; no firm D call. The CDR3 is 15 amino acids. The germline gives CDR1 DFQATT, CDR2 SNEGSKA (reference sequence). The V end was cut by 0 bases, the J end by 4 bases, with 13 bases between. This chain's CDR3 is CSARDLGRVYNEQFF. The CDR3, as DNA: TGCAGTGCTAGAGATCTAGGAAGAGTGTACAATGAGCAGTTCTTC.

This clonotype has at least ten counts. The chain uses TRBV27 and TRBJ2-1; TRBD1 might be the D (6 bases). The CDR3 contains 13 residues. Germline values: CDR1 MNHEY, CDR2 SMNVEV (reference sequence). Trimming removed 4 bases at V and 7 bases at J, with 11 bases between. CDR3 sequence reads: CASSYQGWNEQFF. The DNA for the CDR3 is TGTGCCAGCAGTTATCAGGGGTGGAATGAGCAGTTCTTC.

The sample holds a few counts of this clonotype. The chain combines TRBV12-3 or TRBV12-4 with TRBJ2-2; 8 bases agree with TRBD1. Trimming cost V 3 bases and J 4 bases; bases outside gene matches: 10. The length of the CDR3 is 17 residues. The CDR3: CASSFDLQGASTGELFF. CDR3 DNA: TGTGCCAGCAGTTTCGACCTCCAGGGGGCGAGCACCGGGGAGCTGTTTTTT.

J is TRBJ1-5 and V is TRBV6-1; D not resolved. CDR1 MNHNS and CDR2 SASEGT come from the germline V gene. The CDR3 consists of 14 residues. Trimming removed 1 base at V and 3 bases at J, with 7 bases between. In DNA form, the CDR3 reads TGTGCCAGCAGTGAAGTAGGGAACAATCAGCCCCAGCATTTT. Translated: CASSEVGNNQPQHF.

V gene TRBV5-1 combines with J gene TRBJ2-7; possible D gene TRBD1, 5 bases. The CDR3 length is 14 residues. Per the germline V gene, CDR1 is SGHRS and CDR2 is YFSETQ. Between the trimmed V and J ends, which lost 2 bases and 6 bases, there was a span of 15 bases. Here the CDR3 DNA reads TGCGCCAGCAGCTTAGCGCAGGGAACGGGCGAGCAGTACTTC. It translates to CASSLAQGTGEQYF.

This clonotype has just a few counts. One junction end disagrees with the germline gene, perhaps due to a read error. The chain has TRBV30 and TRBJ2-2, with D unresolved. The CDR3 spans 16 residues. Germline CDR1 and CDR2: GTSNPN and SVGIG (reference sequence). The CDR3 reads CAWSVRRTPNIGELFF. In nucleotides, the CDR3 is TGTGCCTGGAGTGTACGAAGAACTCCCAACATCGGGGAGCTGTTTTTT.

The chain employs TRBV30 and TRBJ2-7, with unresolved D. CDR1 is GTSNPN and CDR2 is SVGIG in the germline V gene (reference sequence). CDR3 size: 12 residues. V gave up 1 base and J gave up 5 bases, with 9 bases separating them. The CDR3 is CAWSAWKDEQYF. CDR3 in DNA: TGTGCCTGGAGTGCCTGGAAGGACGAGCAGTACTTC.

This clonotype was picked up a small number of times. The chain uses TRBV5-5 and TRBJ2-1; D is possibly TRBD1 or TRBD2 (6 bases each). V was trimmed by 0 bases and J by 4 bases, leaving 11 bases between them. Per germline, CDR1 SGHKS and CDR2 YYEKEE (reference sequence). This CDR3 has 15 amino acids. The CDR3 nucleotides read TGTGCCAGCAGCTTGGAGGAGGGGGGTTACAATGAGCAGTTCTTC. This gives the protein CASSLEEGGYNEQFF.

At least ten counts were recorded for this clonotype. V is TRBV28 and J is TRBJ2-2; D remains ambiguous. Per germline, CDR1 MDHEN and CDR2 SYDVKM. V lost 4 bases to trimming and J lost 2 bases, with 8 bases between them. The CDR3 runs to 14 residues. The DNA of the CDR3 is TGTGCCAGCAGTTCCAGACGTAACACCGGGGAGCTGTTTTTT. Protein product: CASSSRRNTGELFF.

The table lists this clonotype with a count of one. A much larger clone sits a single nucleotide away, making a read error possible. This chain links TRBV27 with TRBJ2-1; perhaps D is TRBD1 or TRBD2 (6 bases each). Germline V gene data show CDR1 as MNHEY and CDR2 as SMNVEV (reference sequence). CDR3 length equals 14 residues. Trimming cost V 5 bases and J 2 bases, with 10 bases left between them. The chain's CDR3 is CASSGGGPYNEQFF. The CDR3 DNA follows: TGTGCCAGCAGTGGAGGGGGACCCTACAATGAGCAGTTCTTC.

This clonotype turned up a few times. The rearrangement uses TRBV6-2 or TRBV6-3 and TRBJ2-1; 13 bases are shared with TRBD2. With 8 bases clipped from V and 9 bases from J, the junction kept 4 bases outside the gene matches. There are 13 residues in the CDR3. Germline V gene data show CDR1 as MNHEY and CDR2 as SVGEGT. Written as DNA, the CDR3 is TGTGCCAGCGGGGGGACTAGCGGGATTGAGCAGTTCTTC. It is translated as CASGGTSGIEQFF.

A few counts support this clonotype. This rearrangement joins TRBV3-1 to TRBJ1-1; D is unclear. The germline CDR1 and CDR2 sequences are LGHDT and YNNKEL (reference sequence). V shed 1 base and J shed 5 bases, with 11 bases lying between them. The CDR3 consists of 14 residues. CDR3 in amino acids: CASSQVGPETEAFF. In DNA, the CDR3 is TGTGCCAGCAGCCAAGTAGGACCGGAGACTGAAGCTTTCTTT.

This clonotype has a count of ten or more. V is TRBV5-1 and J is TRBJ2-5; 11 positions agree with TRBD2. CDR1 is SGHRS, CDR2 YFSETQ, per germline. J lost 2 bases, V lost 5 bases, and 5 bases had no gene match. The CDR3 runs 15 residues. The CDR3 region is CASRVRLAGQETQYF. The CDR3 DNA reads as TGCGCCAGCAGGGTACGACTAGCGGGGCAAGAGACCCAGTACTTC.

This clonotype was observed a few times. Germline is not matched at one junction end, which may reflect a read error. The V call is TRBV20-1, the J call TRBJ2-3; no clear D gene. Germline CDR1 DFQATT, CDR2 SNEGSKA (reference sequence). The CDR3 runs to 15 residues. The CDR3 region is CSAGEVRAVTDTQYF. CDR3 DNA: TGCAGTGCTGGAGAGGTCCGGGCCGTCACAGATACGCAGTATTTT.